This TCR beta chain was recorded in a study of T cells in Graves' hyperthyroidism and ophthalmopathy. What was amplified from RNA transcripts were TCR beta CDR3 regions. The HTBI primer set was used in a first-round RT-PCR of the TCR CDR3. In TCRdb, the multiplex PCR reads were re-called with MiXCR into one record per CDR3 protein. The repertoire includes around 500,000 distinct CDR3 sequences, about 16% of them detected once, and over 25% sits in the top ten. Patients with ophthalmopathy all had a Clinical Activity Score of at least 3, a NOSPECS grade of at least 4 and duration under 3 months. The origin of this receptor is a young woman with Graves' ophthalmopathy. Material: blood.

The chain's CDR3 is CATSDNRELDLVETQYF. As DNA, the CDR3 is TGTGCCACCAGTGATAACAGGGAACTAGATTTGGTGGAGACCCAGTACTTC. V gene TRBV24-1 combines with J gene TRBJ2-5; D perhaps matches TRBD1 (6 bases). Per the germline V gene, CDR1 is KGHDR and CDR2 is SFDVKD. The V gene lost 3 bases and the J gene lost 5 bases, with 21 bases spanning the gap. There are 17 residues in the CDR3.